A single sample gave rise to the 16 T cell receptor beta chains below, sequenced in a study of blood T cell repertoires in COVID-19. Clones were sequenced by immunoSEQ multiplex PCR, and TCRdb holds only the in-frame ones, with some missing. The data show roughly 330,000 clones, around 87% seen once. Specimen: PBMCs or T cells enriched from blood (not recorded which). These receptors were taken from a woman younger than 45 who had recovered from COVID-19.

V is TRBV30 and J is TRBJ1-5; D is undetermined. CDR1 is GTSNPN, CDR2 SVGIG, per germline (reference sequence). The CDR3 runs 14 residues. V lost 4 bases to trimming and J lost 0 bases, with 10 bases between them. The CDR3 protein is CAWTTVNSNQPQHF. DNA for the CDR3: TGTGCCTGGACTACAGTGAATAGCAATCAGCCCCAGCATTTT.

The chain combines TRBV19 with TRBJ2-2; D not resolved. The CDR3 sequence is 14 residues long. V lost 5 bases, J lost 9 bases, and 16 bases lay in between. Germline lookup yields CDR1 LNHDA and CDR2 SQIVND (reference sequence). As DNA, the CDR3 is TGTGCCAGTAGTGTCGGTTCACACAGCTGGGAGCTGTTTTTT. Translated, it gives CASSVGSHSWELFF. Complete variable domain (other parts from reference TRBV19 and TRBJ2-2): DGGITQSPKYLFRKEGQNVTLSCEQNLNHDAMYWYRQDPGQGLRLIYYSQIVNDFQKGDIAEGYSVSREKKESFPLTVTSAQKNPTAFYLCASSVGSHSWELFFGEGSRLTVL.

The J gene is TRBJ2-3, the V gene TRBV11-2; D is unresolved. Trimming cost V 1 base and J 3 bases, with 5 bases left between them. The CDR3 is 13 residues long. Germline-derived CDR1 and CDR2 are SGHAT and FQNNGV. CDR3 nucleotides: TGTGCCAGCAGCTTAGCCGTTACAGATACGCAGTATTTT. It translates to CASSLAVTDTQYF.

This chain connects TRBV2 to TRBJ2-3; 10 nucleotides match TRBD2. The J segment lost 0 bases and the V segment lost 6 bases, leaving 9 bases of the junction unmatched. Germline-derived CDR1 and CDR2 are SNHLY and FYNNEI. The CDR3 extends over 17 amino acids. In DNA, the CDR3 is TGTGCCAGCAGGTGGTCTAGCGGGGGCTCGAGCACAGATACGCAGTATTTT. It is translated as CASRWSSGGSSTDTQYF.

This rearrangement joins TRBV7-3 to TRBJ1-1, with a weak D call TRBD1 (5 bases). V lost 0 bases and J lost 8, with 10 bases in between. This CDR3 comprises 13 residues. Germline values: CDR1 SGHTA, CDR2 FQGTGA. The CDR3 bases are TGTGCCAGCAGCTTAACCGATGGGGGGGAAGCTTTCTTT. This codes for CASSLTDGGEAFF.

The J gene is TRBJ2-3, the V gene TRBV29-1, with TRBD1 matching 9 bases. The CDR3 sequence is 13 residues long. Germline CDR1 SQVTM, CDR2 ANQGSEA. V shed 8 bases, J shed 1 base, and the junction held 4 bases outside the gene matches. Here the CDR3 DNA reads TGCAGCCTACGACAGGGGGGCACAGATACGCAGTATTTT. It codes for CSLRQGGTDTQYF.

V and J are TRBV2 and TRBJ1-6; 8 positions agree with TRBD1. CDR1 and CDR2 from the germline V gene are SNHLY and FYNNEI. The CDR3 consists of 16 residues. V dropped 8 bases and J dropped 6; count of bases not matched to a gene: 12. The CDR3 DNA sequence: TGTGCCAGCGTTAGAACAGGGGGGGAGATTAATTCACCCCTCCACTTT. Translating it yields CASVRTGGEINSPLHF. The entire variable domain, with the rest obtained from reference TRBV2 and TRBJ1-6, is as follows: EPEVTQTPSHQVTQMGQEVILRCVPISNHLYFYWYRQILGQKVEFLVSFYNNEISEKSEIFDDQFSVERPDGSNFTLKIRSTKLEDSAMYFCASVRTGGEINSPLHFGNGTRLTVT.

This chain links TRBV14 with TRBJ1-1; D may be TRBD1 (5 bases). The germline V and J ends were trimmed by 6 bases and 1 base, with 9 bases remaining between them. The germline CDR1 and CDR2 sequences are SGHDN and FVKESK. The CDR3 contains 13 residues. The CDR3 DNA reads TGTGCCAGCAGTCGACAGACGAACACTGAAGCTTTCTTT. Amino acids: CASSRQTNTEAFF.

V usage is TRBV5-1 and J usage is TRBJ1-1; D gene unclear. V gave up 1 base and J gave up 1 base, with 8 bases separating them. Germline V gene sequence: CDR1 SGHRS, CDR2 YFSETQ. The CDR3 is 14 amino acids. The chain's CDR3 is CASSLHTRNTEAFF. The CDR3 DNA reads TGCGCCAGCAGCTTGCATACGAGGAACACTGAAGCTTTCTTT. The full variable domain, with the rest looked up from reference TRBV5-1 and TRBJ1-1, is KAGVTQTPRYLIKTRGQQVTLSCSPISGHRSVSWYQQTPGQGLQFLFEYFSETQRNKGNFPGRFSGRQFSNSRSEMNVSTLELGDSALYLCASSLHTRNTEAFFGQGTRLTVV.

This sequence joins TRBV19 and TRBJ1-5; D might be TRBD1 (5 bases). V lost 6 bases, J lost 0 bases, and 21 bases lay in between. The CDR3 has 18 residues. Germline CDR1 is LNHDA and CDR2 is SQIVND (reference sequence). The CDR3: CASSLRFGGRYSNQPQHF. The CDR3 bases are TGTGCCAGTAGCCTCCGATTCGGGGGACGATATAGCAATCAGCCCCAGCATTTT.

The chain carries TRBV4-2 and TRBJ1-6; no reliable D call. The CDR3 consists of 19 residues. The ends were cut back, 0 bases at V and 9 bases at J, with 24 bases in the middle. Germline assignment: CDR1 LGHNA and CDR2 YNFKEQ. CDR3 sequence: CASSQDPPFFRQAPSPLHF. For the CDR3, the DNA is TGTGCCAGCAGCCAAGATCCCCCCTTTTTCCGGCAGGCCCCTTCACCCCTCCACTTT.

The chain carries TRBV19 and TRBJ2-3; 9 nucleotides agree with TRBD2. CDR1 and CDR2 from the germline V gene are LNHDA and SQIVND (reference sequence). The CDR3 sequence is 13 residues long. With V trimmed by 3 bases and J by 10 bases, 5 bases remained unmatched. Written as DNA, the CDR3 is TGTGCCAGTAGTATGCCTAGCGGGGATCCGCAGTATTTT. Translating gives CASSMPSGDPQYF.

This clone was picked up many times. This chain uses TRBV27 with TRBJ1-3, with 7 bases identical to TRBD1. Germline loops: CDR1 MNHEY, CDR2 SMNVEV (reference sequence). The junction had 9 bases not matched to a gene; V was cut back by 0 bases and J by 4 bases. CDR3 length: 17 residues. The CDR3 reads CASSLSPNRGTGNTIYF. CDR3 DNA: TGTGCCAGCAGTTTATCGCCCAACAGGGGTACCGGAAACACCATATATTTT.

The rearrangement joins TRBV6-2 or TRBV6-3 to TRBJ1-2; D remains unclear. Trimming removed 2 bases at V and 4 bases at J, with 8 bases between. Germline V lookup: CDR1 MNHEY, CDR2 SVGEGT. The CDR3 length is 13 residues. The DNA of the CDR3 is TGTGCCAGCAGTTACGCACTGAGCTATGGCTACACCTTC. Translating gives CASSYALSYGYTF.

The J gene is TRBJ1-1, the V gene TRBV10-3; D gene unclear. This CDR3 has 14 amino acids. CDR1 is ENHRY and CDR2 is SYGVKD in the germline V gene. Trimming cost V 7 bases and J 4 bases, with 16 bases left between them. Here the CDR3 reads CAITRGDSGTEAFF. The CDR3 nucleotides are TGTGCCATCACCCGCGGCGACTCGGGCACTGAAGCTTTCTTT.

This chain links TRBV4-3 with TRBJ2-2; weak D call: TRBD1 (5 bases). Germline V gene lookup returns CDR1 LGHNA and CDR2 YSLEER. V lost 0 bases, J lost 5 bases, and 13 bases lay in between. The CDR3 has 16 residues. This chain's CDR3 is CASSQEGAGITGELFF. The CDR3 DNA follows: TGCGCCAGCAGCCAAGAAGGGGCAGGGATAACCGGGGAGCTGTTTTTT.